The 30 T cell receptor beta chains given below trace back to one sample, sequenced in a study of T cells after posttransplantation cyclophosphamide. Sequenced by immunoSEQ multiplex PCR; TCRdb stores in-frame clones only, minus some. Singletons are absent from the sample, which has tens of thousands of clones. The sequenced sample consisted of PBMCs. The receptors shown here come from a man aged 35 to 55 in good health, CMV-negative, and a related stem cell transplant donor.

The table lists this clone with many counts. CDR3 in DNA: TGTGCCAGCAGAGATCAGGGGTACTACGAGCAGTACTTC. Translated, it gives CASRDQGYYEQYF. The chain combines TRBV2 with TRBJ2-7, with D possibly being TRBD1 (6 bases). The CDR3 contains 13 residues. CDR1 and CDR2 from the germline V gene are SNHLY and FYNNEI. The V and J ends lost 6 bases and 3 bases respectively, with 12 bases between them.

In its sample, this clone was seen many times. This rearrangement joins TRBV5-1 to TRBJ2-1; TRBD2 matches at 12 bases. V gave up 0 bases and J gave up 7 bases; unmatched junction bases: 8. CDR1 SGHRS and CDR2 YFSETQ come from the germline V gene. The CDR3 covers 17 residues. CDR3 nucleotides: TGCGCCAGCAGCTTGGGGCTAGCGGGAGGGCCGCTGAATGAGCAGTTCTTC. Amino acid sequence: CASSLGLAGGPLNEQFF.

This clone was counted many times. This chain connects TRBV7-6 to TRBJ2-7; perhaps TRBD2 as D (7 bases). V lost 5 bases to trimming and J lost 3 bases, with 17 bases between them. The CDR3 length is 15 residues. Germline values: CDR1 SGHVS, CDR2 FNYEAQ. The CDR3 region is CASSPRSGTYYEQYF. The CDR3 region has the DNA TGTGCCAGCAGCCCAAGGAGCGGGACATACTACGAGCAGTACTTC.

This clone showed up many times. The rearrangement joins TRBV19 to TRBJ1-5; D not certain. CDR1 is LNHDA and CDR2 is SQIVND in the germline V gene (reference sequence). The CDR3 is 14 residues long. V was clipped by 8 bases and J by 0 bases, with 11 bases between them. The CDR3 spells CASQVRDSNQPQHF. Here the CDR3 DNA reads TGTGCCAGTCAAGTACGGGATAGCAATCAGCCCCAGCATTTT.

This clone was picked up many times. The gene calls are TRBV28 and TRBJ2-3; tentative D call: TRBD2 (6 bases). The CDR3 runs to 15 residues. Between the trimmed V and J ends, which lost 2 bases and 0 bases, there was a span of 9 bases. The germline CDR1 and CDR2 sequences are MDHEN and SYDVKM. The CDR3 here is CASSLPGTSTDTQYF. The CDR3 nucleotides are TGTGCCAGCAGTTTACCCGGGACTAGCACAGATACGCAGTATTTT.

This clone has only a few counts. This chain uses TRBV6-6 with TRBJ2-1; D may be TRBD1 (6 bases). The CDR3 covers 14 residues. Trimming removed 4 bases at V and 6 bases at J, with 13 bases between. CDR1 and CDR2 (germline): MNHNY, SVGAGI (reference sequence). As DNA, the CDR3 is TGTGCCAGCAGTTTATACAGGGCCCTCAATGAGCAGTTCTTC. It translates to CASSLYRALNEQFF.

At least ten counts were recorded for this clone. The chain links TRBV11-2 to TRBJ2-5, with D possibly being TRBD1 (6 bases). CDR3 length: 15 amino acids. Germline V lookup: CDR1 SGHAT, CDR2 FQNNGV. V was pared by 5 bases and J by 2 bases, with 15 bases between. Here the CDR3 DNA reads TGTGCCAGCAGCACCCAGGGGACACTTCAAGAGACCCAGTACTTC. It is translated as CASSTQGTLQETQYF.

This clone was observed at least ten times. One junction end does not reproduce the germline sequence, and a read error may be involved. The chain combines TRBV6-1 with TRBJ2-7; D possibly corresponds to TRBD2 (5 bases). Germline-derived CDR1 and CDR2 are MNHNS and SASEGT. CDR3 length: 13 amino acids. CDR3 in DNA: TGTGCCAGCAGGGAAGGGCACGGGGACGAGCAGTACTTC. Amino acids: CASREGHGDEQYF.

This clone was picked up many times. This chain uses TRBV29-1 with TRBJ2-1; 10 nucleotides line up with TRBD2. V lost 6 bases, J lost 2 bases, and 1 base stayed unmatched. The germline V gene encodes CDR1 SQVTM and CDR2 ANQGSEA. The CDR3 length is 13 residues. CDR3 sequence (DNA): TGCAGCGTAGCGGGAGGGGCCTACAATGAGCAGTTCTTC. Protein: CSVAGGAYNEQFF.

This clone was picked up many times. The chain has TRBV27 and TRBJ1-5; possible D gene TRBD1, 5 bases. Germline V gene sequence: CDR1 MNHEY, CDR2 SMNVEV (reference sequence). The CDR3 runs to 15 residues. V lost 8 bases to trimming and J lost 5 bases, with 19 bases between them. CDR3 loop: CASAGTPIPHQPQHF. DNA of the CDR3: TGTGCCAGCGCCGGGACTCCAATACCTCATCAGCCCCAGCATTTT.

This clone was picked up many times. This chain uses TRBV29-1 with TRBJ2-3, with 8 bases that match TRBD2. The J segment lost 3 bases and the V segment lost 5 bases, leaving 4 bases of the junction unmatched. This CDR3 comprises 13 residues. CDR1 and CDR2 (germline): SQVTM, ANQGSEA. CDR3 amino acids: CSVSGSGTDTQYF. CDR3 bases: TGCAGCGTTAGCGGGAGCGGGACAGATACGCAGTATTTT.

This clone was recorded many times. The chain links TRBV5-1 to TRBJ1-1; D possibly corresponds to TRBD1 (5 bases). Germline V gene lookup returns CDR1 SGHRS and CDR2 YFSETQ. The CDR3 runs 14 residues. V was pared by 4 bases and J by 1 base, with 11 bases between. The CDR3 reads CASSIRTGNTEAFF. Written as DNA, the CDR3 is TGCGCCAGCAGCATCAGAACAGGGAACACTGAAGCTTTCTTT.

This clone was recorded at least ten times. CDR3 nucleotide sequence: TGTGCCAGCACCAATTATCCGGGACAGAGCTCCTACGAGCAGTACTTC. It specifies CASTNYPGQSSYEQYF. The chain employs TRBV28 and TRBJ2-7, with 7 bases matching TRBD1. The germline V gene encodes CDR1 MDHEN and CDR2 SYDVKM. V was pared by 7 bases and J by 0 bases, with 12 bases of the junction left unmatched. The length of the CDR3 is 16 residues.

There are a few counts of this clone. One junction end disagrees with the germline gene, perhaps due to a read error. The gene calls are TRBV19 and TRBJ1-4; D is ambiguous. CDR1 and CDR2 (germline): LNHDA, SQIVND (reference sequence). CDR3 length equals 14 residues. The CDR3 region has the DNA TGTGCCAGTAGTATCCGAGGGTTAGGTGAAAAACCGTTTTTT. Residues: CASSIRGLGEKPFF.

This clone was seen repeatedly, ten times or more. The chain carries TRBV6-5 and TRBJ2-2, with TRBD2 matching 9 bases. This CDR3 region has 14 residues. Germline V gene lookup returns CDR1 MNHEY and CDR2 SVGAGI. V dropped 8 bases and J dropped 5; count of bases not matched to a gene: 6. CDR3 region: CASRGRAGTGELFF. The CDR3 DNA is TGTGCCAGCCGCGGGAGGGCCGGTACCGGGGAGCTGTTTTTT.

This clone has a count of ten or more. The CDR3 spells CASSSSRGQGAHEQYF. CDR3 sequence (DNA): TGTGCCAGCAGCTCTAGTAGGGGACAGGGCGCCCACGAGCAGTACTTC. V is TRBV11-2 and J is TRBJ2-7; 9 nucleotides match TRBD1. With 4 bases clipped from V and 5 bases from J, the junction kept 12 bases outside the gene matches. Germline V lookup: CDR1 SGHAT, CDR2 FQNNGV. This CDR3 is 16 amino acids long. Full variable domain (outside the CDR3, taken from reference TRBV11-2 and TRBJ2-7): EAGVAQSPRYKIIEKRQSVAFWCNPISGHATLYWYQQILGQGPKLLIQFQNNGVVDDSQLPKDRFSAERLKGVDSTLKIQPAKLEDSAVYLCASSSSRGQGAHEQYFGPGTRLTVT.

This clone was seen a handful of times. V is TRBV6-5 and J is TRBJ2-7; D perhaps matches TRBD2 (7 bases). Trimming removed 5 bases from V and 7 bases from J, with 18 bases in between. CDR3 length: 14 amino acids. Germline CDR1 and CDR2: MNHEY and SVGAGI. Here the CDR3 reads CASSDGGGGREQYF. In nucleotides, the CDR3 is TGTGCCAGCAGTGACGGGGGAGGGGGTAGGGAGCAGTACTTC.

Many counts were recorded for this clone. The chain couples TRBV10-3 to TRBJ1-2; D may be TRBD1 (6 bases). Germline V gene data show CDR1 as ENHRY and CDR2 as SYGVKD. V gave up 7 bases and J gave up 2 bases, with 8 bases separating them. The CDR3 has 12 amino acids. This CDR3 reads CAITTGNYGYTF. CDR3 in DNA: TGTGCCATCACAACAGGGAACTATGGCTACACCTTC.

This clone came up many times. The chain joins TRBV9 to TRBJ1-2, with a possible D match to TRBD1 (6 bases). Germline V gives CDR1 SGDLS, CDR2 YYNGEE. This CDR3 region has 16 residues. V shed 2 bases and J shed 2 bases, with 16 bases lying between them. CDR3 in amino acids: CASSVHRDNPNYGYTF. CDR3 nucleotide sequence: TGTGCCAGCAGCGTCCATCGGGACAACCCCAACTATGGCTACACCTTC.

Many counts were recorded for this clone. The rearrangement links TRBV5-1 to TRBJ1-6, with D perhaps TRBD1 (6 bases). The germline CDR1 and CDR2 sequences are SGHRS and YFSETQ. The CDR3 has 15 residues. V lost 0 bases and J 6 bases, leaving 10 bases between the germline ends. In DNA form, the CDR3 reads TGCGCCAGCAGCTTGGGGGGGCGGCGTAATTCACCCCTCCACTTT. It translates to CASSLGGRRNSPLHF.

This clone was seen repeatedly, ten times or more. The DNA for the CDR3 is TGTGCCACCAGCGGAACCTCGGGACAGCCCTACGAGCAGTACTTC. This sequence encodes CATSGTSGQPYEQYF. The chain links TRBV15 to TRBJ2-7, with 7 bases matching TRBD1. The CDR3 length is 15 residues. After removal of 5 bases from V and 2 bases from J, the junction contained 9 bases not matched to a gene. Germline CDR1 LNHNV, CDR2 YYDKDF (reference sequence).

This clone was seen ten or more times. At one boundary the junction diverges from the germline segment, which might be a read error. The rearrangement uses TRBV7-7 and TRBJ2-5; 9 bases align to TRBD1. This CDR3 contains 15 residues. Germline V gives CDR1 SSHAT, CDR2 FNYEAQ (reference sequence). Here the CDR3 reads CASSFKQGALETQYF. For the CDR3, the DNA is TGTGCTAGCAGCTTCAAACAGGGGGCCCTAGAGACCCAGTACTTC.

This clone was seen at least ten times. V is TRBV28 and J is TRBJ2-5; 8 bases are a match to TRBD1. V trimming: 3 bases; J trimming: 1 base; junction bases outside the gene matches: 7. Germline V gene lookup returns CDR1 MDHEN and CDR2 SYDVKM. The CDR3 is 16 residues long. DNA of the CDR3: TGTGCCAGCAGTTTGCCCCGTGGACAGGGCCAAGAGACCCAGTACTTC. Its translation is CASSLPRGQGQETQYF. Together with reference TRBV28 and TRBJ2-5, the CDR3 gives the full variable domain: DVKVTQSSRYLVKRTGEKVFLECVQDMDHENMFWYRQDPGLGLRLIYFSYDVKMKEKGDIPEGYSVSREKKERFSLILESASTNQTSMYLCASSLPRGQGQETQYFGPGTRLLVL.

Many counts were recorded for this clone. The J gene is TRBJ1-1, the V gene TRBV28; 8 bases fit TRBD1. The ends lost 2 bases at V and 7 bases at J; junction bases unmatched: 12. Germline CDR1 is MDHEN and CDR2 is SYDVKM. The CDR3 is 16 amino acids. The CDR3 here is CASSLTEAGGLGEAFF. DNA of the CDR3: TGTGCCAGCAGTTTAACGGAGGCAGGGGGCTTGGGTGAAGCTTTCTTT. Full variable domain (outside the CDR3, taken from reference TRBV28 and TRBJ1-1): DVKVTQSSRYLVKRTGEKVFLECVQDMDHENMFWYRQDPGLGLRLIYFSYDVKMKEKGDIPEGYSVSREKKERFSLILESASTNQTSMYLCASSLTEAGGLGEAFFGQGTRLTVV.

This clone was picked up many times. V and J are TRBV28 and TRBJ1-2; 9 bases fit TRBD1. From germline, CDR1 is MDHEN and CDR2 SYDVKM. V lost 4 bases, J lost 8 bases, and 14 bases stayed unmatched. CDR3 length equals 16 residues. CDR3: CASSSVRDREADGYTF. In DNA form, the CDR3 reads TGTGCCAGCAGTTCCGTACGGGACAGGGAAGCGGACGGCTACACCTTC.

The sample holds many counts of this clone. The gene calls are TRBV11-2 and TRBJ2-7, with TRBD1 matching over 9 bases. Losses at the gene ends were 1 base for V and 0 bases for J; bases not matched to a gene: 7. CDR1 is SGHAT, CDR2 FQNNGV, per germline. The CDR3 has 17 amino acids. The CDR3: CASSLAPGQGSSYEQYF. The CDR3 DNA sequence: TGTGCCAGCAGCTTAGCCCCGGGACAGGGTAGCTCCTACGAGCAGTACTTC.

This clone was counted ten times or more. This chain connects TRBV29-1 to TRBJ1-4, with TRBD1 as a possible D gene (5 bases). Trimming stripped 7 bases from V and 4 bases from J, with 13 bases between. There are 13 residues in the CDR3. Germline V gene lookup returns CDR1 SQVTM and CDR2 ANQGSEA. In DNA form, the CDR3 reads TGCAGCGGTACGCAGGGAAATAATGAAAAACTGTTTTTT. Residues: CSGTQGNNEKLFF. The full variable domain, with the rest looked up from reference TRBV29-1 and TRBJ1-4, is SAVISQKPSRDICQRGTSLTIQCQVDSQVTMMFWYRQQPGQSLTLIATANQGSEATYESGFVIDKFPISRPNLTFSTLTVSNMSPEDSSIYLCSGTQGNNEKLFFGSGTQLSVL.

This clone appeared many times. The rearrangement uses TRBV7-9 and TRBJ1-1, with D possibly being TRBD1 (5 bases). Looked up from germline, CDR1 is SEHNR and CDR2 is FQNEAQ (reference sequence). The CDR3 totals 13 residues. V was shortened by 6 bases and J by 1 base, with 9 bases between the two germline ends. The CDR3 loop reads CASSLQGNTEAFF. For the CDR3, the DNA is TGTGCCAGCAGTCTGCAGGGGAACACTGAAGCTTTCTTT.

This clone was found many times. For the CDR3, the DNA is TGTGCCAGCAGCGAACGGGAGACTAGCGGGACTAGCACAGATACGCAGTATTTT. It translates to CASSERETSGTSTDTQYF. The gene calls are TRBV7-2 and TRBJ2-3, with 11 bases aligning to TRBD2. The V segment lost 5 bases and the J segment 0 bases; nucleotides outside the gene matches: 10. The length of the CDR3 is 18 residues. The germline CDR1 and CDR2 sequences are SGHTA and FQGNSA.

This clone was counted ten times or more. The chain links TRBV27 to TRBJ2-5; D remains unclear. This CDR3 has 13 residues. The V gene's germline CDR1 is MNHEY and CDR2 SMNVEV (reference sequence). V was cut by 3 bases and J by 1 base, with 6 bases left in between. CDR3 sequence (DNA): TGTGCCAGCAGTTTCATCGGCCAAGAGACCCAGTACTTC. This sequence encodes CASSFIGQETQYF.